A selection of T cell receptor beta chains follows, all from one sample in a study of T-cell reconstitution after alpha-beta-depleted transplantation in children. One entry per CDR3 protein results from TCRdb running MiXCR on the PCR reads. The repertoire consists of approximately 590,000 distinct CDR3 sequences, with roughly a tenth occurring once and the leading ten covering 4% to 5%. Sequenced material: PBMCs from the stem cell graft donor, taken from the stem cell graft. The receptors were gathered from a human donor who donated a stem cell graft to a child with acute myeloid leukemia. Both conserved end residues are part of each CDR3. Each record gives: clone size, CDR3 length, V gene, D gene, J gene, CDR3 protein, CDR3 DNA. D genes are given only for firm matches. Where a row states a size, it is once, few, many or the class of an expanded clone; other rows omit it.

size: .
length: 12
V: TRBV29-1
D: .
J: TRBJ2-2
CDR3: CSVERNTGELFF
DNA: TGCAGCGTTGAACGGAACACCGGGGAGCTGTTTTTT

size: .
length: 19
V: TRBV11-2
D: .
J: TRBJ2-1
CDR3: CASSFEGPAAPFSYNEQFF
DNA: TGTGCCAGCAGCTTTGAGGGGCCTGCGGCTCCGTTCTCCTACAATGAGCAGTTCTTC

size: many
length: 15
V: TRBV6-2/TRBV6-3
D: TRBD1
J: TRBJ1-5
CDR3: CASSPGTVDSKPQHF
DNA: TGTGCCAGCAGTCCCGGGACAGTTGACTCAAAGCCCCAGCATTTT

size: few
length: 17
V: TRBV7-9
D: .
J: TRBJ2-4
CDR3: CASSLDSSYRSKNIQYF
DNA: TGTGCCAGCAGCTTAGACAGTTCATACCGTTCCAAAAACATTCAGTACTTC

size: few
length: 13
V: TRBV5-1
D: .
J: TRBJ2-2
CDR3: CASSIDGTGELFF
DNA: TGCGCCAGCAGCATAGACGGTACCGGGGAGCTGTTTTTT

size: .
length: 17
V: TRBV7-9
D: TRBD2
J: TRBJ2-7
CDR3: CASSSRLAGVSVHEQYF
DNA: TGTGCCAGCAGCTCCAGACTAGCGGGAGTTAGTGTCCACGAGCAGTACTTC

size: few
length: 15
V: TRBV24-1
D: TRBD2
J: TRBJ2-1
CDR3: CATSGNQGSYNEQFF
DNA: TGTGCCACGAGCGGGAATCAGGGTTCCTACAATGAGCAGTTCTTC

size: many
length: 13
V: TRBV7-8
D: .
J: TRBJ2-3
CDR3: CASTIRDTDTQYF
DNA: TGTGCCAGCACCATCAGAGATACAGATACGCAGTATTTT

size: .
length: 12
V: TRBV10-3
D: .
J: TRBJ1-4
CDR3: CAISESKEKLFF
DNA: TGTGCCATCAGTGAGTCGAAGGAAAAACTGTTTTTT

size: few
length: 15
V: TRBV5-1
D: .
J: TRBJ2-3
CDR3: CASSPQGSGGDTQYF
DNA: TGCGCCAGCAGCCCACAGGGTAGCGGTGGGGATACGCAGTATTTT

size: many
length: 14
V: TRBV25-1
D: .
J: TRBJ2-1
CDR3: CASRPRGGYNEQFF
DNA: TGTGCCAGCAGACCCAGGGGGGGGTACAATGAGCAGTTCTTC

size: many
length: 15
V: TRBV6-5
D: TRBD1
J: TRBJ2-3
CDR3: CASSYQAGGGDTQYF
DNA: TGTGCCAGCAGTTATCAGGCAGGGGGCGGAGATACGCAGTATTTT

size: .
length: 15
V: TRBV30
D: .
J: TRBJ1-3
CDR3: CAWSIDGSSGNTIYF
DNA: TGTGCCTGGAGTATAGACGGTAGCTCTGGAAACACCATATATTTT

size: .
length: 15
V: TRBV5-4
D: TRBD1
J: TRBJ1-6
CDR3: CASSGIQGAGSPLHF
DNA: TGTGCCAGCAGCGGGATTCAGGGGGCAGGTTCACCCCTCCACTTT

size: .
length: 20
V: TRBV25-1
D: TRBD2
J: TRBJ2-5
CDR3: CASSAGGGRGLAGVLETQYF
DNA: TGTGCCAGCAGCGCGGGGGGGGGGCGAGGACTAGCGGGAGTCTTAGAGACCCAGTACTTC

size: .
length: 17
V: TRBV5-1
D: .
J: TRBJ2-7
CDR3: CASSFLPTGTGAYEQYF
DNA: TGCGCCAGCAGCTTCCTGCCCACCGGGACTGGAGCCTACGAGCAGTACTTC

size: .
length: 13
V: TRBV6-1
D: TRBD1
J: TRBJ1-2
CDR3: CASSETGVYGYTF
DNA: TGTGCCAGCAGTGAGACAGGGGTCTATGGCTACACCTTC

size: few
length: 16
V: TRBV28
D: TRBD2
J: TRBJ2-7
CDR3: CASSSPQAGSHYEQYF
DNA: TGTGCCAGCAGTTCCCCCCAAGCGGGATCTCACTACGAGCAGTACTTC

size: .
length: 17
V: TRBV25-1
D: .
J: TRBJ2-2
CDR3: CASSEGFGWAALGELFF
DNA: TGTGCCAGCAGTGAAGGCTTTGGGTGGGCGGCCCTTGGGGAGCTGTTTTTT

size: few
length: 15
V: TRBV3-1
D: .
J: TRBJ1-2
CDR3: CASSQRDIIFYGYTF
DNA: TGTGCCAGCAGCCAACGGGACATAATTTTCTATGGCTACACCTTC

size: .
length: 15
V: TRBV5-1
D: .
J: TRBJ1-5
CDR3: CASSLEDGVRQPQHF
DNA: TGCGCCAGCAGCTTGGAGGACGGAGTCAGGCAGCCCCAGCATTTT

size: few
length: 14
V: TRBV30
D: .
J: TRBJ2-7
CDR3: CAWSGSAAVHEQYF
DNA: TGTGCCTGGAGTGGAAGCGCAGCCGTACACGAGCAGTACTTC

size: .
length: 13
V: TRBV24-1
D: .
J: TRBJ1-1
CDR3: CATSDWQSTEAFF
DNA: TGTGCCACCAGTGATTGGCAGTCCACTGAAGCTTTCTTT

size: .
length: 15
V: TRBV20-1
D: TRBD2
J: TRBJ2-1
CDR3: CSAPAGLAGYNEQFF
DNA: TGCAGTGCCCCCGCGGGACTAGCGGGCTACAATGAGCAGTTCTTC

size: many
length: 14
V: TRBV3-1
D: .
J: TRBJ1-1
CDR3: CASSPSLQGTEAFF
DNA: TGTGCCAGCAGCCCGTCTCTACAAGGCACTGAAGCTTTCTTT

size: .
length: 16
V: TRBV12-3/TRBV12-4
D: TRBD2
J: TRBJ2-7
CDR3: CASRAGTSGNLYEQYF
DNA: TGTGCCAGCAGGGCTGGGACTAGCGGGAATCTCTACGAGCAGTACTTC

size: many
length: 13
V: TRBV9
D: TRBD1
J: TRBJ2-4
CDR3: CASSTGDSPIQYF
DNA: TGTGCCAGCAGCACCGGGGACAGTCCCATTCAGTACTTC

size: few
length: 15
V: TRBV7-3
D: TRBD1
J: TRBJ1-4
CDR3: CASSPDGTGNEKLFF
DNA: TGTGCCAGCAGCCCGGACGGGACAGGGAATGAAAAACTGTTTTTT

size: .
length: 14
V: TRBV12-3/TRBV12-4
D: TRBD2
J: TRBJ2-7
CDR3: CASSSSGSEYEQYF
DNA: TGTGCCAGCAGTAGTAGCGGGAGCGAGTACGAGCAGTACTTC

size: few
length: 15
V: TRBV5-1
D: TRBD2
J: TRBJ2-1
CDR3: CASSTRTSGSYEQFF
DNA: TGCGCCAGCAGCACTCGGACTAGCGGGAGTTATGAGCAGTTCTTC

size: few
length: 15
V: TRBV6-2/TRBV6-3
D: .
J: TRBJ1-1
CDR3: CASSYVGGMNTEAFF
DNA: TGTGCCAGCAGTTACGTGGGAGGAATGAACACTGAAGCTTTCTTT

size: .
length: 15
V: TRBV29-1
D: .
J: TRBJ2-3
CDR3: CSVGYPPALPNTQYF
DNA: TGCAGCGTGGGGTATCCCCCAGCCTTACCGAATACGCAGTATTTT

size: few
length: 13
V: TRBV12-3/TRBV12-4
D: .
J: TRBJ1-6
CDR3: CASTATFRSPLHF
DNA: TGTGCCAGCACCGCAACCTTCAGGTCACCCCTCCACTTT

size: .
length: 14
V: TRBV11-3
D: TRBD2
J: TRBJ2-7
CDR3: CASSSTSASYEQYF
DNA: TGTGCCAGCAGCAGTACTAGCGCATCCTACGAGCAGTACTTC

size: .
length: 13
V: TRBV20-1
D: .
J: TRBJ2-7
CDR3: CSASTGEGSEQYF
DNA: TGCAGTGCTAGTACAGGGGAGGGTTCCGAGCAGTACTTC

size: .
length: 14
V: TRBV5-1
D: .
J: TRBJ1-2
CDR3: CASSYGRASEGYTF
DNA: TGCGCCAGCAGCTACGGCAGGGCCTCGGAGGGCTACACCTTC

size: .
length: 15
V: TRBV20-1
D: TRBD2
J: TRBJ2-1
CDR3: CSARDKPSGYNEQFF
DNA: TGCAGTGCTAGAGATAAGCCTAGCGGCTACAATGAGCAGTTCTTC

size: many
length: 15
V: TRBV5-1
D: TRBD2
J: TRBJ2-7
CDR3: CASSPGGTSWYEQYF
DNA: TGCGCCAGCAGCCCGGGAGGGACTAGTTGGTACGAGCAGTACTTC

size: many
length: 15
V: TRBV20-1
D: .
J: TRBJ1-1
CDR3: CSARRPGRENTEAFF
DNA: TGCAGTGCTAGGAGGCCCGGCCGGGAGAACACTGAAGCTTTCTTT

size: many
length: 15
V: TRBV6-2/TRBV6-3
D: .
J: TRBJ2-1
CDR3: CASNLGSLLYNEQFF
DNA: TGTGCCAGCAATTTAGGTTCCCTACTCTACAATGAGCAGTTCTTC

size: .
length: 18
V: TRBV7-7
D: TRBD2
J: TRBJ2-1
CDR3: CASSLAPAGMSSYNEQFF
DNA: TGTGCTAGCAGCTTAGCACCAGCGGGGATGAGCTCCTACAATGAGCAGTTCTTC

size: many
length: 13
V: TRBV29-1
D: TRBD1
J: TRBJ2-7
CDR3: CSVTDRALYEQYF
DNA: TGCAGCGTTACCGACAGGGCTTTGTACGAGCAGTACTTC

size: .
length: 16
V: TRBV7-9
D: .
J: TRBJ2-1
CDR3: CASSRGGLAPNNEQFF
DNA: TGTGCCAGCAGTAGGGGGGGGTTAGCCCCCAACAATGAGCAGTTCTTC

size: many
length: 15
V: TRBV20-1
D: .
J: TRBJ2-7
CDR3: CSARAPGLSSYEQYF
DNA: TGCAGTGCTAGAGCTCCGGGACTGAGCTCCTACGAGCAGTACTTC

size: .
length: 14
V: TRBV7-9
D: TRBD1
J: TRBJ2-7
CDR3: CASSSYRGKDEQYF
DNA: TGTGCCAGCAGCTCTTACAGGGGGAAAGATGAGCAGTACTTC

size: .
length: 15
V: TRBV7-9
D: .
J: TRBJ2-1
CDR3: CASSWDTGYLGEQFF
DNA: TGTGCCAGCAGCTGGGATACAGGGTACCTTGGTGAGCAGTTCTTC

size: few
length: 14
V: TRBV5-1
D: .
J: TRBJ2-1
CDR3: CASSRDQAYNEQFF
DNA: TGCGCCAGCAGTCGGGACCAAGCCTACAATGAGCAGTTCTTC

size: many
length: 11
V: TRBV12-3/TRBV12-4
D: .
J: TRBJ2-7
CDR3: CASSLARERYF
DNA: TGTGCCAGCAGTTTGGCCCGGGAGCGGTACTTC

size: many
length: 16
V: TRBV20-1
D: TRBD2
J: TRBJ2-5
CDR3: CSARDLAGGSQETQYF
DNA: TGCAGTGCTAGAGATCTAGCGGGAGGATCCCAAGAGACCCAGTACTTC

size: few
length: 10
V: TRBV20-1
D: .
J: TRBJ2-1
CDR3: CSAREREQFF
DNA: TGCAGTGCTAGAGAGCGGGAGCAGTTCTTC

size: many
length: 16
V: TRBV7-9
D: .
J: TRBJ2-7
CDR3: CASSLPRGGTSYEQYF
DNA: TGTGCCAGCAGCTTACCTCGCGGCGGTACTTCCTACGAGCAGTACTTC

size: few
length: 11
V: TRBV10-3
D: .
J: TRBJ2-5
CDR3: CAMGRGETQYF
DNA: TGTGCCATGGGTCGAGGGGAGACCCAGTACTTC

size: .
length: 16
V: TRBV20-1
D: TRBD2
J: TRBJ2-4
CDR3: CSARGGTSKAKNIQYF
DNA: TGCAGTGCTAGGGGGGGGACTAGCAAGGCCAAAAACATTCAGTACTTC

size: many
length: 13
V: TRBV10-2
D: TRBD2
J: TRBJ2-1
CDR3: CASAGEAYNEQFF
DNA: TGCGCCAGCGCGGGAGAGGCGTACAATGAGCAGTTCTTC

size: many
length: 14
V: TRBV25-1
D: .
J: TRBJ2-3
CDR3: CASSEWTSTDTQYF
DNA: TGTGCCAGCAGTGAATGGACTAGCACAGATACGCAGTATTTT

size: few
length: 13
V: TRBV13
D: TRBD1
J: TRBJ1-3
CDR3: CASSGDSGNTIYF
DNA: TGTGCCAGCAGCGGGGACAGCGGAAACACCATATATTTT

size: many
length: 12
V: TRBV4-2
D: .
J: TRBJ1-6
CDR3: CASSQGDSPLHF
DNA: TGTGCCAGCAGCCAAGGGGATTCACCCCTCCACTTT

size: few
length: 14
V: TRBV4-3
D: .
J: TRBJ2-5
CDR3: CASSQDRLQETQYF
DNA: TGCGCCAGCAGCCAAGACAGGTTACAAGAGACCCAGTACTTC

size: many
length: 15
V: TRBV5-1
D: .
J: TRBJ2-1
CDR3: CASSFRDINNNEQFF
DNA: TGCGCCAGCAGTTTCCGGGACATAAACAACAATGAGCAGTTCTTC

size: many
length: 13
V: TRBV28
D: TRBD2
J: TRBJ2-7
CDR3: CASTTLAAYEQYF
DNA: TGTGCCAGCACCACCCTAGCGGCCTACGAGCAGTACTTC